Each of the 14 T cell receptor beta chains below was sequenced from the same sample in a study of graft-versus-host responses after intestinal transplantation. Graft material was processed, releasing intraepithelial and lamina propria lymphocytes. Measured with immunoSEQ multiplex PCR; TCRdb has only the in-frame clones, and not every one. Of about 15,000 clones listed, almost 70% are singletons. This sample comprised ileum tissue, obtained around 700 days after intestinal transplantation. The origin of the receptors is a human patient who received an intestinal transplant, so some T cells may come from the graft donor.

The chain couples TRBV30 to TRBJ1-1; D not resolved. Per germline, CDR1 GTSNPN and CDR2 SVGIG (reference sequence). With 1 base removed from V and 0 bases from J, the gap between germline ends came to 12 bases. This CDR3 comprises 15 residues. CDR3 protein: CAWSAHWQMNTEAFF. The DNA for the CDR3 is TGTGCCTGGAGTGCCCATTGGCAGATGAACACTGAAGCTTTCTTT.

The chain carries TRBV21-1 and TRBJ2-5. TRBV21-1 is recorded as a pseudogene. The CDR3 extends over 13 amino acids. CDR3 in amino acids: CASSNLPQETQYF. In nucleotides, the CDR3 is TGTGCCAGCAGCAATTTACCCCAAGAGACCCAGTACTTC.

This clone is categorized as medium-sized. The gene calls are TRBV28 and TRBJ1-4; 7 bases are a match to TRBD1. CDR3 length equals 16 residues. Trimming at V came to 5 bases and at J to 4 bases, leaving 10 bases not matched to a gene. Germline V CDR1 and CDR2: MDHEN, SYDVKM. The CDR3 coding sequence is TGTGCCAGCAGTCGAGCCGGGACAGCGAATAATGAAAAACTGTTTTTT. Translated, it gives CASSRAGTANNEKLFF. Combining the CDR3 with reference TRBV28 and TRBJ1-4 gives the whole variable domain DVKVTQSSRYLVKRTGEKVFLECVQDMDHENMFWYRQDPGLGLRLIYFSYDVKMKEKGDIPEGYSVSREKKERFSLILESASTNQTSMYLCASSRAGTANNEKLFFGSGTQLSVL.

The rearrangement joins TRBV13 to TRBJ2-7, with 11 bases fitting TRBD1. V was clipped by 5 bases and J by 5 bases; unmatched bases: 5. Germline CDR1 is PRHDT and CDR2 is FYEKMQ (reference sequence). This CDR3 contains 14 residues. CDR3 region: CASSPRTGGDEQYF. DNA for the CDR3: TGTGCCAGCAGCCCTCGGACAGGGGGCGACGAGCAGTACTTC.

The chain uses TRBV28 and TRBJ2-7; D is perhaps TRBD1 (5 bases). The CDR3 covers 13 residues. The V end lost 8 bases, the J end lost 4 bases, and 15 bases lay between the germline ends. CDR1 and CDR2 from the germline V gene are MDHEN and SYDVKM. The CDR3 nucleotides read TGTGCCAGCGGAACCGGACATACTTACGAGCAGTACTTC. Its translation: CASGTGHTYEQYF.

The V call is TRBV28, the J call TRBJ2-6; 9 nucleotides agree with TRBD1. Per the germline V gene, CDR1 is MDHEN and CDR2 is SYDVKM. Trimming cost V 9 bases and J 1 base; bases outside gene matches: 7. The CDR3 consists of 16 residues. The CDR3 reads CASVGGTGSGANVLTF. The DNA for the CDR3 is TGTGCCAGTGTGGGTGGGACAGGGTCTGGGGCCAACGTCCTGACTTTC.

In this sample, this clone turned up once. The chain carries TRBV4-3 and TRBJ2-1; D is perhaps TRBD1 (5 bases). The germline V and J ends were trimmed by 4 bases and 4 bases, with 26 bases remaining between them. The CDR3 has 19 amino acids. Germline V gene data show CDR1 as LGHNA and CDR2 as YSLEER. The CDR3 DNA sequence: TGCGCCAGCAGCCTACACACTAACTACGAGACAGACACTTACAATGAGCAGTTCTTC. Translation: CASSLHTNYETDTYNEQFF.

This rearrangement joins TRBV6-1 to TRBJ2-7; D unclear. CDR3 length: 14 residues. Germline-derived CDR1 and CDR2 are MNHNS and SASEGT. V shed 9 bases and J shed 3 bases, with 18 bases lying between them. CDR3 residues: CASGNDALYYEQYF. The CDR3 DNA is TGTGCCAGTGGGAATGACGCTCTATACTACGAGCAGTACTTC.

The chain uses TRBV6-1 and TRBJ1-2, with D unclear. The CDR3 consists of 13 residues. CDR1 is MNHNS and CDR2 is SASEGT in the germline V gene. V lost 5 bases and J lost 2, with 9 bases in between. The CDR3: CASSPDGNYGYTF. The CDR3 coding sequence is TGTGCCAGCAGTCCAGACGGCAACTATGGCTACACCTTC.

The gene calls are TRBV7-4 and TRBJ2-1, with D possibly being TRBD1 (5 bases). Germline V lookup: CDR1 SGHVT, CDR2 SQSDAQ. Trimming shortened V by 7 bases and J by 12 bases, and 25 bases separated the two germline ends. The CDR3 contains 15 residues. In nucleotides, the CDR3 is TGTGCCAGCAACCTTCTTAATAAGGGGAATAAGGGGCAGTTCTTC. This sequence encodes CASNLLNKGNKGQFF.

The chain is built from TRBV9 and TRBJ1-1; no definite D call. V gave up 1 base and J gave up 5 bases, with 9 bases separating them. The germline V gene has CDR1 SGDLS and CDR2 YYNGEE. The CDR3 spans 13 residues. CDR3 sequence (DNA): TGTGCCAGCAGCGTAATCCACCAAACTGAAGCTTTCTTT. It encodes CASSVIHQTEAFF.

The chain couples TRBV5-1 to TRBJ2-5, with TRBD2 as a possible D gene (5 bases). Germline assignment: CDR1 SGHRS and CDR2 YFSETQ. The CDR3 has 14 amino acids. Trimming shortened V by 0 bases and J by 5 bases, and 11 bases separated the two germline ends. CDR3 loop: CASSLAGGRETQYF. CDR3 DNA: TGCGCCAGCAGCTTGGCCGGAGGTCGGGAGACCCAGTACTTC.

This rearrangement joins TRBV6-5 to TRBJ2-7, with TRBD2 identical over 11 bases. Germline-derived CDR1 and CDR2 are MNHEY and SVGAGI. The CDR3 extends over 15 amino acids. V shed 10 bases, J shed 7 bases, and the junction held 15 bases outside the gene matches. Here the CDR3 DNA reads TGTGCCACCCAAGGCCTAGCGGGGGGTTCGCTGGAGCAGTACTTC. Translating gives CATQGLAGGSLEQYF.

The rearrangement links TRBV5-1 to TRBJ2-4; 11 nucleotides match TRBD2. Looked up from germline, CDR1 is SGHRS and CDR2 is YFSETQ. The CDR3 extends over 20 amino acids. V gave up 0 bases and J gave up 1 base; unmatched junction bases: 12. The CDR3 is CASSLEGSGGAGFAKNIQYF. CDR3 sequence (DNA): TGCGCCAGCAGCTTGGAAGGTAGCGGGGGGGCCGGTTTTGCCAAAAACATTCAGTACTTC.